The clone carrying this T cell receptor beta chain was recorded once. Its specificity is not known. This sample stems from a study of Ad26.COV2.S vaccination and SARS-CoV-2 variants. Study-wide results and limits: Measurements of TCR breadth and depth may have given underestimates of the total T cell responses. Marked by substantial breadth, spike-specific CD8+ and CD4+ T cell responses were reportedly seen after vaccination.

Germline V gives CDR1 SGHVS, CDR2 FQNEAQ. The CDR3 contains 15 residues. V was cut by 5 bases and J by 4 bases, with 17 bases left in between. Assay used: immunoSEQ multiplex PCR; TCRdb lists only in-frame clones, some missing. The table lists roughly 380,000 clones, just over 90% of them singletons. The clonotype originates from a human donor who had recovered from COVID-19. The chain recombines TRBV7-8 with TRBJ1-2, with D possibly being TRBD1 (5 bases). The sequenced sample was peripheral blood, obtained after recovery from COVID-19. The CDR3 sequence is CASSPRDLMTYGYTF. The CDR3 DNA is TGTGCCAGCAGCCCCCGGGACCTAATGACCTATGGCTACACCTTC.